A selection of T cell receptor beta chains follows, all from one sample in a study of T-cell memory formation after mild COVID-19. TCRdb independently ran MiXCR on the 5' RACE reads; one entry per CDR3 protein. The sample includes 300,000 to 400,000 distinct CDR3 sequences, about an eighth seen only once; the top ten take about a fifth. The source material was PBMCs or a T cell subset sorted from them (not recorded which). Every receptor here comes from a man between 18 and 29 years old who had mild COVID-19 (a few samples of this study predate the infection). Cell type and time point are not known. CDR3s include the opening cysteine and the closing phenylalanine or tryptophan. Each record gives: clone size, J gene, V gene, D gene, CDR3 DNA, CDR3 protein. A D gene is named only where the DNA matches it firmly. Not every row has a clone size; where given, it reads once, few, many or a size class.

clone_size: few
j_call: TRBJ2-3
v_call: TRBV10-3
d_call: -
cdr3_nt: TGTGCCATCAAAGTTGGGGGTTCAACAGATACGCAGTATTTT
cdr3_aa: CAIKVGGSTDTQYF

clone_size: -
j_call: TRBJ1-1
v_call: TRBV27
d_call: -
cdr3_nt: TGTGCCAGCAGTTTATATCCCGGTGAGGCTTTCTTT
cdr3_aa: CASSLYPGEAFF

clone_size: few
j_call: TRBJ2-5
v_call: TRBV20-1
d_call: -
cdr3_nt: TGCAGTGCCCAGAAGGTACCGACCCAGTACTTC
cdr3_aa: CSAQKVPTQYF

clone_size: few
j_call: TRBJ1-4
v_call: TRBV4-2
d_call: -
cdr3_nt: TGTGCCAGCAGCCAGAGGGGAGGTTTGGATGAAAAACTGTTTTTT
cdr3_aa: CASSQRGGLDEKLFF

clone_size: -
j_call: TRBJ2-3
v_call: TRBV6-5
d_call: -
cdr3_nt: TGTGCCAGCAGTTACTCGACGGCGGCTACAGATACGCAGTATTTT
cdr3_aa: CASSYSTAATDTQYF

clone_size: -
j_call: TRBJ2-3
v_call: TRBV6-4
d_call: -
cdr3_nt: TGTGCCAGCACCGTACCACAAGGGGGGGGATACACAGATACGCAGTATTTT
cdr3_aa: CASTVPQGGGYTDTQYF

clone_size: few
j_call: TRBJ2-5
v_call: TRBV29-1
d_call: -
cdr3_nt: TGCAGCGTTGAGTTTCGATTAGCGGGGGACAGGGCCGAAGAGACCCAGTACTTC
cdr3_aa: CSVEFRLAGDRAEETQYF

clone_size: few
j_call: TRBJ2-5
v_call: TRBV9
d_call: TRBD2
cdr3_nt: TGTGCCAGCGGAATCACTAGCGGGGGTGAGACCCAGTACTTC
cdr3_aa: CASGITSGGETQYF

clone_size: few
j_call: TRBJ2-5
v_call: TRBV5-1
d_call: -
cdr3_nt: TGCGCCAGCAGCCATTCGGGACCTTTCGGAGAGACCCAGTACTTC
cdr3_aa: CASSHSGPFGETQYF

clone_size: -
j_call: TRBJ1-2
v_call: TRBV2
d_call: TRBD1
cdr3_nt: TGTGCCAGCAGGCTGGGACAGGAAGCCTATGGCTACACCTTC
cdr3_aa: CASRLGQEAYGYTF

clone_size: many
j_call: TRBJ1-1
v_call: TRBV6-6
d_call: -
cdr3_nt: TGTGCCAGCAGTTACATGGGGACTGAAGCTTTCTTT
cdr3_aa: CASSYMGTEAFF

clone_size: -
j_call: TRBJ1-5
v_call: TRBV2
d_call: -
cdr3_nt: TGTGCCAGCCGGGGACGGATCAAAGGGCCCCAGCATTTT
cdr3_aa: CASRGRIKGPQHF

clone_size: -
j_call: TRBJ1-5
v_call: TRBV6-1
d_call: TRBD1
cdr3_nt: TGTGCCAGCAGTGAAGCAGACAGGGCCGGTCAGCCCCAGCATTTT
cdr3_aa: CASSEADRAGQPQHF

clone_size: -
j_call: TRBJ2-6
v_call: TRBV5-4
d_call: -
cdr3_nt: TGTGCCAGCAGCCCGGATCCCCTTAGCTCTGGGGCCAACGTCCTGACTTTC
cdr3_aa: CASSPDPLSSGANVLTF

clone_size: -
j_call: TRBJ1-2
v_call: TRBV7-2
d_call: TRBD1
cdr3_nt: TGTGCCAGCAGCTTTCAGGGGGCGAACTATGGCTACACCTTC
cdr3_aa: CASSFQGANYGYTF

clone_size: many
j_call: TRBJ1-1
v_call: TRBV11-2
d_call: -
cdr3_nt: TGTGCCAGCAGCTTAGGGAACATGAACACTGAAGCTTTCTTT
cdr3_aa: CASSLGNMNTEAFF

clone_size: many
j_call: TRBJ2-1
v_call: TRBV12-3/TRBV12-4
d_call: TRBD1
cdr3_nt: TGTGCCAGCAGTCGGCCGGGACAGATATACAATGAGCAGTTCTTC
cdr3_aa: CASSRPGQIYNEQFF

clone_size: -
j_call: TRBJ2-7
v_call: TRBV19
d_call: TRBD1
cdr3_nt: TGTGCCAGTGGGGCGGCAGGGGGAGTCTACGAGCAGTACTTC
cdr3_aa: CASGAAGGVYEQYF

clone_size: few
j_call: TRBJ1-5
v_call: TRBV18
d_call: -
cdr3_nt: TGTGCCAGCTCACCACCGGGGAATCGGAATCAGCCCCAGCATTTT
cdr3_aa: CASSPPGNRNQPQHF

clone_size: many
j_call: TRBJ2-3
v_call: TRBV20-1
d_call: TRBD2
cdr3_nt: TGCAGTGCTAGAGGTGGCGGGGGGGCAAGTACGCAGTATTTT
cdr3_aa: CSARGGGGASTQYF

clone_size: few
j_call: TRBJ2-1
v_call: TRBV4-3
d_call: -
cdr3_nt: TGCGCCAGCAGCCAGGAAACCGGGCCCCCGCGACAGTTCTTC
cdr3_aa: CASSQETGPPRQFF

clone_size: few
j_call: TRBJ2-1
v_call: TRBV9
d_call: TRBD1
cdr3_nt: TGTGCCAGCAGCGCCGACCACAGGGGTGGTGAGCAGTTCTTC
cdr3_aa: CASSADHRGGEQFF

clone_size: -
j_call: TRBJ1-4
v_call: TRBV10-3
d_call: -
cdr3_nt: TGTGCCATCCGTCGGGACGTCAATGAAAAACTGTTTTTT
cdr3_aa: CAIRRDVNEKLFF

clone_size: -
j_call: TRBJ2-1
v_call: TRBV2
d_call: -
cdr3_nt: TGTGCCAGCTGCCTCCAAGAGAGTGAGCAGTTCTTC
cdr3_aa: CASCLQESEQFF